A selection of T cell receptor beta chains follows, all from one sample in a study of human T cells and chemical hapten exposure. MiXCR, applied by TCRdb to the RACE reads, yields one record per CDR3 protein. The sample comprises a few hundred thousand distinct CDR3 sequences, roughly 6% of which are singletons, and 5% to 6% rests with the top ten. Sequences were derived from whole blood, sampled in connection with sensitization to the hapten diphenylcyclopropenone (DPC). These receptors were taken from a woman aged 18-29 years with alopecia areata. Some clones in this sample may be carry-over from other donors' samples. CDR3s include the opening cysteine and the closing phenylalanine or tryptophan. The order of the fields is J gene, clone size, D gene, V gene, CDR3 protein. D genes are given only for firm matches. For some rows the clone size is stated as once, few or many, or as a class when expanded; others skip it.

J: TRBJ1-6; size: many; D: TRBD1; V: TRBV10-3; CDR3: CAISAGTGNSPLHF
J: TRBJ1-6; size: few; D: NA; V: TRBV6-6; CDR3: CASSYFTGTSPLHF
J: TRBJ1-5; size: few; D: NA; V: TRBV24-1; CDR3: CATSDMEKGPQHF
J: TRBJ2-7; size: NA; D: TRBD1; V: TRBV24-1; CDR3: CATSVGGQGSHEQYF
J: TRBJ1-5; size: NA; D: NA; V: TRBV20-1; CDR3: CSAGRKVSNQPQHF
J: TRBJ1-1; size: few; D: NA; V: TRBV6-5; CDR3: CASSYGAGNTEAFF
J: TRBJ1-4; size: NA; D: NA; V: TRBV7-9; CDR3: CASSSLGGSYNEKLFF
J: TRBJ1-1; size: many; D: NA; V: TRBV10-3; CDR3: CAIRRLQGLNTEAFF
J: TRBJ2-7; size: many; D: NA; V: TRBV7-9; CDR3: CASTNQGTTYEQYF
J: TRBJ1-6; size: many; D: NA; V: TRBV6-6; CDR3: CASSFGVDSPLHF
J: TRBJ2-1; size: NA; D: TRBD2; V: TRBV6-5; CDR3: CASSPPSGSSSYNEQFF
J: TRBJ2-7; size: many; D: NA; V: TRBV20-1; CDR3: CSARGSSNYEQYF
J: TRBJ2-2; size: many; D: TRBD1; V: TRBV29-1; CDR3: CSVDKTGQGGELFF
J: TRBJ1-1; size: many; D: NA; V: TRBV7-8; CDR3: CASSSGHPTEAFF
J: TRBJ1-1; size: NA; D: NA; V: TRBV11-2; CDR3: CASSRISGMNTEAFF
J: TRBJ1-2; size: NA; D: NA; V: TRBV6-5; CDR3: CASSLLGSNYGYTF
J: TRBJ2-3; size: NA; D: NA; V: TRBV7-2; CDR3: CASSSKWTDTQYF
J: TRBJ1-1; size: many; D: NA; V: TRBV5-6; CDR3: CASSFGGLNTEAFF
J: TRBJ2-1; size: NA; D: NA; V: TRBV5-6; CDR3: CASSLGLLNNEQFF
J: TRBJ1-2; size: many; D: NA; V: TRBV14; CDR3: CASSQLGPSYGYTF
J: TRBJ2-3; size: few; D: NA; V: TRBV7-9; CDR3: CASSLATPDTQYF
J: TRBJ2-1; size: many; D: NA; V: TRBV24-1; CDR3: CATSDETAPESNEQFF